This T cell receptor (beta chain) comes out of a study of shared clonotypes between healthy human individuals. As for the study in general: Donors, aged 18 to 49, were a couple of women and three men. Used for every donor were three CD4 naive, three CD4 memory, two CD8 naive and one CD8 memory plate.

Overall study results and limits: When naive CD4 clonotypes were compared across a handful of donors, around 5% were shared.

The length of the CDR3 is 15 residues. V lost 5 bases, J lost 4 bases, and 8 bases stayed unmatched. CDR1 and CDR2 (germline): GTSNPN, SVGIG (reference sequence). None of the donors, who were healthy HIV-negative adults, had recently had acute infections or vaccinations. For this clone: Its antigen is unknown.

The method was immunoSEQ multiplex PCR; TCRdb's version includes in-frame clones alone and lacks a portion of them. Of about a million clones in the sample, about 70% are singletons; the top ten hold roughly 1.5%. The sequencing input was memory CD4+ T cells sorted from blood. Specified subset: CD45RA-negative fraction. The source of this sequence is a man aged 18 to 29 in good health. The rearrangement links TRBV30 to TRBJ1-3, with 10 nucleotides matching TRBD1. CDR3 loop: CAWRPGQGLGNTIYF. CDR3 in DNA: TGTGCCTGGCGACCGGGACAGGGGTTAGGAAACACCATATATTTT. The entire variable domain, with the rest obtained from reference TRBV30 and TRBJ1-3, is as follows: SQTIHQWPATLVQPVGSPLSLECTVEGTSNPNLYWYRQAAGRGLQLLFYSVGIGQISSEVPQNLSASRPQDRQFILSSKKLLLSDSGFYLCAWRPGQGLGNTIYFGEGSWLTVV.